The clone carrying this TCR beta chain turned up a few times. The antigen is undetermined. The data originate from a study of T cell repertoires in cytomegalovirus infection. Study as a whole: Use of recently identified HLA-C-restricted and well-studied HLA-B-restricted CMV epitopes was part of the study. Public signatures in TCR beta pointed to CMV infection and matching HLA type. Points from the study as a whole: HLA-C-restricted, CMV-specific TCR beta clonotypes were dominant ex vivo. Cumulative frequency of public TCR beta families picked out carriers of CMV plus the relevant HLA.

In germline, CDR1 is SGHTA, CDR2 FQGNSA. With 5 bases clipped from V and 1 base from J, the junction kept 11 bases outside the gene matches. There are 19 residues in the CDR3. TCRdb reprocessed the reads with MiXCR, giving one entry per CDR3 protein. The sample has about 310,000 distinct CDR3 sequences, 20% to 30% seen once. The V and J genes are TRBV7-2 and TRBJ2-1, with 13 bases matching TRBD2. Sequences were derived from cultured PBMCs, sampled from culture after CMV antigen stimulation. This sequence originates from a human donor in good health (CMV status not recorded). Some clones in this sample may be carry-over from other donors' samples. This CDR3 reads CASSRPGLAGAESYNEQFF. The CDR3 nucleotides read TGTGCCAGCAGCCGCCCAGGACTAGCGGGAGCCGAATCCTACAATGAGCAGTTCTTC.